The rows below give T cell receptor beta chains drawn from one sample of a study of regulatory T cells in long-lasting Graves disease. From the multiplex PCR reads, TCRdb called clonotypes with MiXCR, one entry per CDR3 protein. Among 440,000 or so distinct CDR3 sequences listed, around 17% were seen once. This same sample was also part of a study on T cells in Graves' hyperthyroidism and ophthalmopathy.

Source: peripheral blood mononuclear cells (PBMCs), taken at new diagnosis, from a patient treated with antithyroid drugs. The source is a woman younger than 45 with Graves disease. The CDR3 runs from the conserved cysteine through the conserved F or W. The D gene is left open where the match is weak. Expanded clones get a size class; other rows say once, few or many, or leave the size out.

TRBJ2-1 TRBV11-3 TRBD2 many CASSLDGRAFNEQFF TGTGCCAGCAGCTTAGACGGGAGGGCCTTTAATGAGCAGTTCTTC
TRBJ1-2 TRBV27 NA many CASSAPGSNYGYTF TGTGCCAGCAGTGCCCCGGGTTCCAACTATGGCTACACCTTC
TRBJ2-3 TRBV28 NA NA CASSLGSHADTQYF TGTGCCAGCAGTTTAGGTAGTCACGCAGATACGCAGTATTTT
TRBJ2-3 TRBV3-1 TRBD2 NA CASSQDRGGGGTDTQYF TGTGCCAGCAGCCAAGACCGCGGGGGAGGGGGCACAGATACGCAGTATTTT
TRBJ2-1 TRBV20-1 TRBD2 many CSADPGLADPWDNEQFF TGCAGTGCTGATCCGGGACTAGCGGATCCTTGGGACAATGAGCAGTTCTTC
TRBJ2-1 TRBV9 NA many CASSGSYNEQFF TGTGCCAGCTCCGGGTCCTACAATGAGCAGTTCTTC
TRBJ2-1 TRBV5-1 NA NA CASSLEGYDLIYNEQFF TGCGCCAGCAGCTTGGAAGGATATGACCTTATTTACAATGAGCAGTTCTTC
TRBJ2-1 TRBV29-1 NA many CSVGRDEQFF TGCAGCGTTGGGAGGGATGAGCAGTTCTTC
TRBJ2-5 TRBV2 NA many CASRNFGYETQYF TGTGCCAGCAGGAATTTCGGCTACGAGACCCAGTACTTC
TRBJ2-7 TRBV7-2 NA few CASSRVPGAAYEQYF TGTGCCAGCAGCCGAGTTCCAGGGGCGGCCTACGAGCAGTACTTC
TRBJ2-2 TRBV5-1 NA many CASSLDGAITGELFF TGCGCCAGCAGCTTAGACGGAGCGATCACCGGGGAGCTGTTTTTT
TRBJ2-1 TRBV20-1 TRBD2 many CSARLTSDTTNEQFF TGCAGTGCCCGTCTTACTAGCGATACTACCAATGAGCAGTTCTTC
TRBJ1-2 TRBV5-6 NA few CASSLALARVYGYTF TGCGCCAGCAGCTTGGCATTGGCCAGGGTCTATGGCTACACCTTC
TRBJ2-3 TRBV27 NA many CASSLRVLAGTDTQYF TGTGCCAGCAGTTTGAGGGTTCTAGCAGGGACAGATACGCAGTATTTT
TRBJ2-3 TRBV27 NA many CASSLPDKDAADTQYF TGTGCCAGCAGTTTACCAGACAAGGATGCGGCAGATACGCAGTATTTT
TRBJ2-5 TRBV29-1 TRBD2 many CSVVRTSGFQETQYF TGCAGCGTTGTTCGTACTAGCGGGTTTCAAGAGACCCAGTACTTC
TRBJ2-1 TRBV5-1 NA many CASSPGDPRSEQFF TGCGCCAGCAGTCCGGGGGACCCACGAAGTGAGCAGTTCTTC
TRBJ1-4 TRBV3-1 TRBD1 NA CASSQARGANEKLFF TGTGCCAGCAGCCAGGCCAGGGGGGCTAATGAAAAACTGTTTTTT
TRBJ2-1 TRBV20-1 NA many CSARDFGGDWRNEQFF TGCAGTGCTAGAGATTTCGGCGGGGATTGGAGGAATGAGCAGTTCTTC